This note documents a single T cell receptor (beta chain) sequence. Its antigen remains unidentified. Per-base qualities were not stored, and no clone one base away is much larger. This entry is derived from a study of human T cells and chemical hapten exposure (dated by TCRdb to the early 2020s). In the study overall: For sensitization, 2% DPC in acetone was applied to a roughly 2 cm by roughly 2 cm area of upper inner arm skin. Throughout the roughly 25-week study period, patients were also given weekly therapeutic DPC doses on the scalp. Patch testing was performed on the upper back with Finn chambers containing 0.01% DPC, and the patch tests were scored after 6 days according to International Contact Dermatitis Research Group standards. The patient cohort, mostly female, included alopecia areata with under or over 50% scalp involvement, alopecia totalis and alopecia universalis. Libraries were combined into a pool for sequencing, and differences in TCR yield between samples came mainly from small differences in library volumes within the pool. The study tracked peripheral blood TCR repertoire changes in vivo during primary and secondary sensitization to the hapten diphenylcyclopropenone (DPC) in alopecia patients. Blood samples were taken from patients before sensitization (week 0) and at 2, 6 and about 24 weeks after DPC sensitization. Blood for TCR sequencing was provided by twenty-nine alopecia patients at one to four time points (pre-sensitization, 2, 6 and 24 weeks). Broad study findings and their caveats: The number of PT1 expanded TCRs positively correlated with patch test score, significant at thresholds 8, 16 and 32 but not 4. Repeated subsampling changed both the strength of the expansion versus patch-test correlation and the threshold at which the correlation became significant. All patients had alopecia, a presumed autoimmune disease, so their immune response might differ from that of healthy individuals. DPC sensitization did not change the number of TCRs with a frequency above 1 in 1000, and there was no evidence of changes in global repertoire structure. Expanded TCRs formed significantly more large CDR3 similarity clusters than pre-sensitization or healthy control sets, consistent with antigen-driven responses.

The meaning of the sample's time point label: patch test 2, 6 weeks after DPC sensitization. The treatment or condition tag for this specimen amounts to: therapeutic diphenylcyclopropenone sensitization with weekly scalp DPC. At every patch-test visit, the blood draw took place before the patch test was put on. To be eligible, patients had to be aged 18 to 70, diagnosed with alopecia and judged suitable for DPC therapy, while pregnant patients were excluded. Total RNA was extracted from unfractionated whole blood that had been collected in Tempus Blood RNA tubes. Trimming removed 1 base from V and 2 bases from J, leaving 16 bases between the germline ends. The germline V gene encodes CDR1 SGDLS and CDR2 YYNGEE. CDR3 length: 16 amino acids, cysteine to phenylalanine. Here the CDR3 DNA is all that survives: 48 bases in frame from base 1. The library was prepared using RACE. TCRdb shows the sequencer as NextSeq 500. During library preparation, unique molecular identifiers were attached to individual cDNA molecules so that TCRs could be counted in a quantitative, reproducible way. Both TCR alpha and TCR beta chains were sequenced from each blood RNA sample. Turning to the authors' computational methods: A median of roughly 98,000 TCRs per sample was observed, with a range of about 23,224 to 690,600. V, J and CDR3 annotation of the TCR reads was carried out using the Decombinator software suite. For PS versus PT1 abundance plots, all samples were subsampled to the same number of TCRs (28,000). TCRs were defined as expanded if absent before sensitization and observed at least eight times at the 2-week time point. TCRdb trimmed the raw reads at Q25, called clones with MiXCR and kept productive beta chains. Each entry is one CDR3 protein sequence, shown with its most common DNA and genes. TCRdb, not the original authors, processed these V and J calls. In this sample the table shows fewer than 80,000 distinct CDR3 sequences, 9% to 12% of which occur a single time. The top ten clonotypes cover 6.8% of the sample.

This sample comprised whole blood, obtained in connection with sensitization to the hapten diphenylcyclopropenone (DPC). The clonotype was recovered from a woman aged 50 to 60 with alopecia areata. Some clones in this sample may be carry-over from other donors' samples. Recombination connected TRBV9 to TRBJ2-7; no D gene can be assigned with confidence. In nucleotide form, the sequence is TGTGCCAGCAGCGTATCGTCGAAGGGATCCCCCTACGAGCAGTACTTC. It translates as CASSVSSKGSPYEQYF.